Listed here are 7 T cell receptor beta chains from one sample, sequenced in a study of CD8 T cells in ankylosing spondylitis. TCRdb ran MiXCR on the 5' RACE reads and lists one entry per CDR3 protein. The table records fewer than 550,000 distinct CDR3 sequences, roughly 5% of them present only once. Findings and caveats of the study: A TCR beta motif of several highly homologous variants seemed to mark ankylosing spondylitis blood.

The antigens these receptors bind are not known. The sequenced sample was blood, either unsorted or a sorted T cell fraction (not recorded which). The receptors stem from a male donor with ankylosing spondylitis.

This chain links TRBV28 with TRBJ1-4, with TRBD1 as a possible D gene (6 bases). This CDR3 has 13 residues. CDR1 and CDR2 (germline): MDHEN, SYDVKM. Trimming shortened V by 7 bases and J by 7 bases, and 13 bases separated the two germline ends. The CDR3 bases are TGTGCCAGCAAGAGTCAGGGGCGTGAAAAACTGTTTTTT. This gives the protein CASKSQGREKLFF.

In its sample, this clonotype was seen many times. The gene calls are TRBV12-3 or TRBV12-4 and TRBJ2-7; perhaps TRBD2 as D (5 bases). The CDR3 contains 15 residues. Trimming left V 2 bases short and J 3 bases short, with 14 bases between. The CDR3 sequence is CASSLMKGAVYEQYF. The CDR3 region has the DNA TGTGCCAGCAGTTTAATGAAGGGAGCCGTCTACGAGCAGTACTTC.

The sample holds many counts of this clonotype. The genes are TRBV6-2 or TRBV6-3 and TRBJ2-1; D is ambiguous. Germline assignment: CDR1 MNHEY and CDR2 SVGEGT. V dropped 3 bases and J dropped 10 bases, with 7 bases sitting between them. This CDR3 spans 11 amino acids. The CDR3 protein is CASSYLTEQFF. The CDR3 bases are TGTGCCAGCAGTTATTTGACGGAGCAGTTCTTC.

The rearrangement joins TRBV7-3 to TRBJ2-1; 11 bases match TRBD2. The ends lost 11 bases at V and 8 bases at J; junction bases unmatched: 23. The germline CDR1 and CDR2 sequences are SGHTA and FQGTGA. The CDR3 contains 18 residues. The CDR3 region is CALCLEGRLAGYGDEQFF. The CDR3 DNA reads TGTGCCCTCTGTTTAGAAGGGCGACTAGCGGGGTACGGTGATGAGCAGTTCTTC.

A remark on this clonotype: A read error may explain this, as a much larger clone is one base away. This chain uses TRBV20-1 with TRBJ1-1; unclear D gene. The CDR3 totals 12 residues. From germline, CDR1 is DFQATT and CDR2 SNEGSKA (reference sequence). Trimming took off 1 base at V and 8 bases at J, with 11 bases between the two ends. The CDR3 coding sequence is TGCAGTGCTAGAGTCGCCAATGTAGAAGCTTTCTTT. It codes for CSARVANVEAFF.

At least ten counts were recorded for this clonotype. This chain uses TRBV7-9 with TRBJ2-2, with D unresolved. Germline V lookup: CDR1 SEHNR, CDR2 FQNEAQ (reference sequence). CDR3 length: 14 residues. V was clipped by 3 bases and J by 4 bases, with 9 bases between them. CDR3 sequence: CASSFPGFTGELFF. The CDR3 nucleotides are TGTGCCAGCAGCTTCCCAGGCTTCACCGGGGAGCTGTTTTTT. Variable domain in full (rest from reference TRBV7-9 and TRBJ2-2): DTGVSQNPRHKITKRGQNVTFRCDPISEHNRLYWYRQTLGQGPEFLTYFQNEAQLEKSRLLSDRFSAERPKGSFSTLEIQRTEQGDSAMYLCASSFPGFTGELFFGEGSRLTVL.

This clonotype was detected ten times or more. The chain has TRBV10-3 and TRBJ2-3, with D possibly being TRBD2 (5 bases). The CDR3 has 14 residues. The V gene lost 3 bases and the J gene lost 6 bases, with 13 bases spanning the gap. Per germline, CDR1 ENHRY and CDR2 SYGVKD. The CDR3 DNA reads as TGTGCCATCAGTGACCTCGGAGGTGATGATACGCAGTATTTT. This sequence encodes CAISDLGGDDTQYF.